This T cell receptor beta chain was recorded in a study of blood T cell repertoires in COVID-19. This CDR3 contains 16 residues. V lost 2 bases, J lost 4 bases, and 17 bases lay in between. Germline CDR1 is MNHEY and CDR2 is SVGEGT. The data were produced by immunoSEQ multiplex PCR, yet TCRdb's version contains in-frame clones alone and is incomplete. The profile covers around 390,000 clones, with 85% to 90% appearing a single time and roughly a tenth taken by the ten largest. This TCR was recovered from a woman between 50 and 59 years old who had recovered from COVID-19. Sequencing used PBMCs or T cells enriched from blood (not recorded which). The rearrangement joins TRBV6-2 or TRBV6-3 to TRBJ1-2, with D unclear. CDR3 sequence: CASSYTRVQLSYGYTF. The CDR3 nucleotides are TGTGCCAGCAGTTACACGAGGGTGCAGCTCTCCTATGGCTACACCTTC.